A selection of T cell receptor beta chains follows, all from one sample in a study of T cells in localized non-small cell lung cancer. Clones were sequenced by immunoSEQ multiplex PCR, and TCRdb holds only the in-frame ones, with some missing. Of some 29,000 clones listed, 87% were seen once; the top ten hold around 6.8%. Sample: peripheral blood, taken before any cancer treatment. The receptors come from a male donor at least 60 years old with stage I lung adenocarcinoma. Both conserved end residues are part of each CDR3. The D gene is left open where the match is weak. A row's size may be missing; if present it is once, few, many or a size class.

NA	NA	TRBV7-9	TRBJ2-5	TGTGCCAGCAGCTTAGCCACAGGGAGAGAGACCCAGTACTTC	CASSLATGRETQYF
TRBD1	NA	TRBV6-5	TRBJ2-7	TGTGCCAGCAGTTTGACAGGGAACTACGAGCAGTACTTC	CASSLTGNYEQYF
TRBD2	NA	TRBV5-4	TRBJ2-2	TGTGCCAGCAGCGCTTCACTAGCGGGGGCCTCAAACACCGGGGAGCTGTTTTTT	CASSASLAGASNTGELFF
NA	few	TRBV19	TRBJ1-2	TGTGCCAGTAGTATTGGTTGGGGAAGAAACTATGGCTACACCTTC	CASSIGWGRNYGYTF
TRBD2	NA	TRBV2	TRBJ2-3	TGTGCCAGCAGTGAACCTGGACGGGGAGGGGCCAACCCAGATACGCAGTATTTT	CASSEPGRGGANPDTQYF
TRBD2	NA	TRBV19	TRBJ2-1	TGTGCCAGTAGCCCAAGACTAGTTTTCCTCGCGGGGGGTGAGCAGTTCTTC	CASSPRLVFLAGGEQFF
NA	NA	TRBV30	TRBJ1-1	TGTGCCTGGAGTGTAGGCCTCGTCGGCCCTGAAGCTTTCTTT	CAWSVGLVGPEAFF
NA	few	TRBV7-3	TRBJ2-3	TGTGCCAGCAGTACCAGGGGGGCCCCAGATACGCAGTATTTT	CASSTRGAPDTQYF
TRBD2	NA	TRBV7-8	TRBJ2-3	TGTGCCAGCAGCTTGTGGCTAGCGGGGGGCCTTCTAGATACGCAGTATTTT	CASSLWLAGGLLDTQYF
NA	once	TRBV28	TRBJ2-7	TGTGCCAGCAGTCGGGCGCTACCGCCCTACGAGCAGTACTTC	CASSRALPPYEQYF
NA	NA	TRBV2	TRBJ1-3	TGTGCCAGCAGCCGCGACAGGTCTACTGGAAACACCATATATTTT	CASSRDRSTGNTIYF
TRBD1	NA	TRBV9	TRBJ2-3	TGTGCCAGCAGCATACAGGGGGCCCACACAGATACGCAGTATTTT	CASSIQGAHTDTQYF
NA	NA	TRBV7-2	TRBJ2-1	TGTGCCAGCAGCTTGACACGGAATGAGCAGTTCTTC	CASSLTRNEQFF
NA	NA	TRBV5-3	TRBJ1-5	TGTGCCAGAAGCTCCGTGGGGTGGTATTTT	CARSSVGWYF
NA	NA	TRBV7-9	TRBJ2-3	TGTGCCAGCAGCTTTGGTCTCAGCACAGATACGCAGTATTTT	CASSFGLSTDTQYF
NA	NA	TRBV19	TRBJ2-3	TGTGCCAGTAGTATACGCGGGAGCACAGATACGCAGTATTTT	CASSIRGSTDTQYF
TRBD1	NA	TRBV6-1	TRBJ1-6	TGTGCCAGCAGTGAAATCGGGACAGCGGGCTCGAATTCACCCCTCCACTTT	CASSEIGTAGSNSPLHF
NA	NA	TRBV11-2	TRBJ1-2	TGTGCCAGCAGCTTAGGAGCCGTCCCTGGCTATGGCTACACCTTC	CASSLGAVPGYGYTF
NA	few	TRBV5-1	TRBJ1-1	TGCGCCAGCAGCTTGACCCTAGACGAAGCTTTCTTT	CASSLTLDEAFF
TRBD1	NA	TRBV7-2	TRBJ2-2	TGTGCCAGCAGCTTAGAGGGGGCGGGGGAGCTGTTTTTT	CASSLEGAGELFF
NA	few	TRBV5-1	TRBJ1-5	TGCGCCAGCAGCGAGCAGGGTAGCCATCAGCCCCAGCATTTT	CASSEQGSHQPQHF
TRBD2	NA	TRBV18	TRBJ2-2	TGTGCCAGCTCACCGAGCGGGGGGGCCGACACCGGGGAGCTGTTTTTT	CASSPSGGADTGELFF
NA	NA	TRBV2	TRBJ2-1	TGTGCCAGCGAGCGGATCTCAGGGAATGAGCAGTTCTTC	CASERISGNEQFF
TRBD1	NA	TRBV5-1	TRBJ1-4	TGCGCCAGCAGTGGGACAGCAACTAATGAAAAACTGTTTTTT	CASSGTATNEKLFF
NA	NA	TRBV11-2	TRBJ2-1	TGTGCCAGCAGCTCCGACCCGTATCGGAATGAGCAGTTCTTC	CASSSDPYRNEQFF
TRBD2	NA	TRBV18	TRBJ2-5	TGTGCCAGCTCACCGACTAGCGGGGTGCAAGAGACCCAGTACTTC	CASSPTSGVQETQYF
TRBD1	NA	TRBV7-2	TRBJ1-2	TGTGCCAGCAGCCGACAGGGAAACTATGGCTACACCTTC	CASSRQGNYGYTF
NA	NA	TRBV6-1	TRBJ2-3	TGTGCCAGCAGTGTCTCTTTGGTGTCGACAGATACGCAGTATTTT	CASSVSLVSTDTQYF
NA	NA	TRBV30	TRBJ2-7	TGTGCCGGATACTCGTCGACAGCAGGAGGGAGGTACTACGAGCAGTACTTC	CAGYSSTAGGRYYEQYF
NA	NA	TRBV30	TRBJ1-6	TGTGCCTGGGCGACGGTCTCACCCCTCCACTTT	CAWATVSPLHF
NA	NA	TRBV2	TRBJ1-5	TGTGCCAGCAGTGAAAATGTCTGGGGGCGCAATCAGCCCCAGCATTTT	CASSENVWGRNQPQHF
TRBD1	NA	TRBV29-1	TRBJ2-5	TGCAGCGTCAGGGGGCAGGGAGCGAGGGAGACCCAGTACTTC	CSVRGQGARETQYF
NA	once	TRBV7-9	TRBJ2-5	TGTGCCAGCAGCTTACTTGCAGGGGCGGGGGAGCAGTACTTC	CASSLLAGAGEQYF
NA	NA	TRBV4-3	TRBJ1-5	TGCGCCAGCAGCCCCGACAGCAATCAGCCCCAGCATTTT	CASSPDSNQPQHF
TRBD1	NA	TRBV19	TRBJ1-5	TGTGCCAGTAGTGGACAGGGATTTGGCAATCAGCCCCAGCATTTT	CASSGQGFGNQPQHF
NA	NA	TRBV5-1	TRBJ2-3	TGCGCCAGCAGCTCCCACTCGACAGATACGCAATATTTT	CASSSHSTDTQYF
TRBD1	NA	TRBV19	TRBJ2-7	TGTGCCACTGGATTGGGACAGGGCTCCTACGAGCAGTACTTC	CATGLGQGSYEQYF
TRBD2	NA	TRBV30	TRBJ2-1	TGTGCCTGGAATACCGGGTGGGAGGGGAGATACAATGAGCAGTTCTTC	CAWNTGWEGRYNEQFF
TRBD2	NA	TRBV7-2	TRBJ2-7	TGTGCCAGCAGCTGGACTAGCGGGGGTCACTACGAGCAGTACTTC	CASSWTSGGHYEQYF
NA	NA	TRBV7-7	TRBJ2-1	TGTGCCAGCAGCTTAGGGTCTTCGGGCAATGAGCAGTTCTTC	CASSLGSSGNEQFF
TRBD1	NA	TRBV18	TRBJ2-7	TGTGCCAGCTCCAACACAGGGGGCAAAGAGCAGTACTTC	CASSNTGGKEQYF
NA	NA	TRBV7-9	TRBJ1-2	TGTGCCAGCAGCCCCCCGGGGGCTGCTAACTATGGCTACACCTTC	CASSPPGAANYGYTF
NA	few	TRBV21-1	TRBJ2-1	TGTGCCAGCAGCAAACCAAACTTAGCGGGGGGCTCGAGCTCCTACAATGAGCAGTTCTTC	CASSKPNLAGGSSSYNEQFF
NA	NA	TRBV7-2	TRBJ1-1	TGTGCCAGCAGCGTGGGGGCTGGGACTAGTGGAGCTTTCTTT	CASSVGAGTSGAFF
TRBD2	NA	TRBV19	TRBJ2-5	TGTGCCAGTAGTTCACTAGCGGGGGGGGAGACCCAGTACTTC	CASSSLAGGETQYF
NA	NA	TRBV5-1	TRBJ2-7	TGCGCCAGCAGCTTGGCCGGAGGATCCTACGAGCAGTACTTC	CASSLAGGSYEQYF
TRBD1	once	TRBV4-2	TRBJ2-6	TGTGCCAGCAGCCAAGTCGGGCGGACAGGTGCTTTCTCTGGGGCCAACGTCCTGACTTTC	CASSQVGRTGAFSGANVLTF
TRBD1	NA	TRBV18	TRBJ1-2	TGTGCCAGCAAAGAGCAGGAGGGGGCATCGTACGGCTACACCTTC	CASKEQEGASYGYTF